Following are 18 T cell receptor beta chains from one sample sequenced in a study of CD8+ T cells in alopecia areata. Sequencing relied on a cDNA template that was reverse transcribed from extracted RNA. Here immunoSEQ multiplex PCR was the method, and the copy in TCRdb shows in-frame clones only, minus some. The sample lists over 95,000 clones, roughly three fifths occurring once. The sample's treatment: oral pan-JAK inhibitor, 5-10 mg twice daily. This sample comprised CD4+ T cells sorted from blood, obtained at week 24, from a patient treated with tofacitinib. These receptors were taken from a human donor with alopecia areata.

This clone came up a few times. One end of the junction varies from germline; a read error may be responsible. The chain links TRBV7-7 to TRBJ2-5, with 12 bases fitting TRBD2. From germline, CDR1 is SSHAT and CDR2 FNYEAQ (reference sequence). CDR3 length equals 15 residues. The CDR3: CASSLLAGGQETQYF. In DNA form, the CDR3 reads TGTGCTAGCAGCTTACTAGCGGGGGGACAAGAGACCCAGTACTTC.

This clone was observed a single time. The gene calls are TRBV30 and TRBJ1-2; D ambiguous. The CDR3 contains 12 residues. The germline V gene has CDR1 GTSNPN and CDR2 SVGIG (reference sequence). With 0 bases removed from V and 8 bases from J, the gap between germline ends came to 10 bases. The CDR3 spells CAWSVNAWGYTF. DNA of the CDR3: TGTGCCTGGAGTGTCAACGCATGGGGCTACACCTTC.

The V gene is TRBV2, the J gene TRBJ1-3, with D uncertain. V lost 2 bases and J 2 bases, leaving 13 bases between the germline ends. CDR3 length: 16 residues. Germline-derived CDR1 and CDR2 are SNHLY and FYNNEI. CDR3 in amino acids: CASSESPRSAGNTIYF. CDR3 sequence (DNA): TGTGCCAGCAGTGAATCCCCAAGGTCGGCTGGAAACACCATATATTTT. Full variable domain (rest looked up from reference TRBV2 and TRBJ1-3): EPEVTQTPSHQVTQMGQEVILRCVPISNHLYFYWYRQILGQKVEFLVSFYNNEISEKSEIFDDQFSVERPDGSNFTLKIRSTKLEDSAMYFCASSESPRSAGNTIYFGEGSWLTVV.

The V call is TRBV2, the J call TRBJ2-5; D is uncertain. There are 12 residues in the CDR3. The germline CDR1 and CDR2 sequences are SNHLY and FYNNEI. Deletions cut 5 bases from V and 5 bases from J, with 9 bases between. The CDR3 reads CASSYGPETQYF. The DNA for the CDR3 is TGTGCCAGCAGTTACGGGCCGGAGACCCAGTACTTC.

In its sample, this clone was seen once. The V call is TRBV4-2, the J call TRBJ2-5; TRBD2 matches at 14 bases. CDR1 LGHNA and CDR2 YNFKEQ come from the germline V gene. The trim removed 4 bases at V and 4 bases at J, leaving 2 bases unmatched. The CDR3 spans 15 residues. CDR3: CASSPGLAGGETQYF. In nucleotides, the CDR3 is TGTGCCAGCAGCCCAGGACTAGCGGGGGGAGAGACCCAGTACTTC.

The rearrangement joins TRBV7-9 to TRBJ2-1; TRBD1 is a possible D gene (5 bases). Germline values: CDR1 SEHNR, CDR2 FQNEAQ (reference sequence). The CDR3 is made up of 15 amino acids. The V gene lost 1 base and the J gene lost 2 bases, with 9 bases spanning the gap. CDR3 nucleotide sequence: TGTGCCAGCAGCTTAGGCAGGGTGACCTACAATGAGCAGTTCTTC. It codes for CASSLGRVTYNEQFF. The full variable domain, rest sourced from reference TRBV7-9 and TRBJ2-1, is DTGVSQNPRHKITKRGQNVTFRCDPISEHNRLYWYRQTLGQGPEFLTYFQNEAQLEKSRLLSDRFSAERPKGSFSTLEIQRTEQGDSAMYLCASSLGRVTYNEQFFGPGTRLTVL.

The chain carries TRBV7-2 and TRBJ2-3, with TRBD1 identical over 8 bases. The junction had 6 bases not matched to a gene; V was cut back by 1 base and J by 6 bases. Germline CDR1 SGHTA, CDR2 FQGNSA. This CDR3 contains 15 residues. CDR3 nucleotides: TGTGCCAGCAGCTTAGTCGCGCAGGGGGCGGATACGCAGTATTTT. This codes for CASSLVAQGADTQYF.

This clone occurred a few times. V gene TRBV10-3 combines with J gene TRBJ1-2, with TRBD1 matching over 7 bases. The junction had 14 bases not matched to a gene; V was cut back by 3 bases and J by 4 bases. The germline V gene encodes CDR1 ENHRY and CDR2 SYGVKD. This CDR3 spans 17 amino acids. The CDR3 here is CAISDYAGTDSGYGYTF. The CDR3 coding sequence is TGTGCCATCAGTGACTACGCCGGGACAGACTCGGGCTATGGCTACACCTTC.

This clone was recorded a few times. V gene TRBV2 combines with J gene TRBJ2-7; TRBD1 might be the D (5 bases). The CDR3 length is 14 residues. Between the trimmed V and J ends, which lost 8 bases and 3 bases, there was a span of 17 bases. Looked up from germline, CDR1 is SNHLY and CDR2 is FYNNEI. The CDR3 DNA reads TGTGCCAGCGGGGCACGGTCCCCCCTCTACGAGCAGTACTTC. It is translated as CASGARSPLYEQYF.

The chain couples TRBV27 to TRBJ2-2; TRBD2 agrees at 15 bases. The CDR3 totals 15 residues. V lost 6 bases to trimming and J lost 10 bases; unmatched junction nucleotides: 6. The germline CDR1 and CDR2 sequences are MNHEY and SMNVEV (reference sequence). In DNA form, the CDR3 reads TGTGCCAGCAGAACCGGGACTAGCGGGGGGAAGGAGCTGTTTTTT. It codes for CASRTGTSGGKELFF.

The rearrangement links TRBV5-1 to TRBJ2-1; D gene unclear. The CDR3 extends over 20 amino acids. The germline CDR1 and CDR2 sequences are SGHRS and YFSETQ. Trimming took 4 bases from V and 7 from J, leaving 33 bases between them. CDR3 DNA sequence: TGCGCCAGCAGCCCCACTTCTCTCCGGGCCTTAGGCCCCATAGGGAATGAGCAGTTCTTC. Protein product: CASSPTSLRALGPIGNEQFF.

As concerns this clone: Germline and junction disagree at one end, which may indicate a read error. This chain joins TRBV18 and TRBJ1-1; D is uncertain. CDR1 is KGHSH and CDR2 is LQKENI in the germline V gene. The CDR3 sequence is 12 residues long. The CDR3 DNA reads TGTGCCAGCTCACTGGCGTCCACTGAAACTTTCTTT. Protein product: CASSLASTETFF. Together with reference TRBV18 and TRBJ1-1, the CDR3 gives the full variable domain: NAGVMQNPRHLVRRRGQEARLRCSPMKGHSHVYWYRQLPEEGLKFMVYLQKENIIDESGMPKERFSAEFPKEGPSILRIQQVVRGDSAAYFCASSLASTETFFGQGTRLTVV.

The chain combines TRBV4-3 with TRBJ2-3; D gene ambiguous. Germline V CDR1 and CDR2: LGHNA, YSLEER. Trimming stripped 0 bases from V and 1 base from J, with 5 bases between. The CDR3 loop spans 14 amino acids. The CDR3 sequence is CASSQERGTDTQYF. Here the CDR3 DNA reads TGCGCCAGCAGCCAAGAACGGGGCACAGATACGCAGTATTTT.

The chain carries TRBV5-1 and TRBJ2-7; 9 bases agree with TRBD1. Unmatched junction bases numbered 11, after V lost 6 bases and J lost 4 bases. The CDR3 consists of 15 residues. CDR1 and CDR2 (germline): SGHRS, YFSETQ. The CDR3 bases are TGCGCCAGCACACTCACCGGGACAGGGAGTTACGAGCAGTACTTC. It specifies CASTLTGTGSYEQYF. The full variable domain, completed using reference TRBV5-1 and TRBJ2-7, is KAGVTQTPRYLIKTRGQQVTLSCSPISGHRSVSWYQQTPGQGLQFLFEYFSETQRNKGNFPGRFSGRQFSNSRSEMNVSTLELGDSALYLCASTLTGTGSYEQYFGPGTRLTVT.

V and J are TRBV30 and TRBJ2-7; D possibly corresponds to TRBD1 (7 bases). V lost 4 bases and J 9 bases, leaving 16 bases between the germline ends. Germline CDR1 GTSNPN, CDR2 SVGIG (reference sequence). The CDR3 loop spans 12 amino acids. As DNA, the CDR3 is TGTGCCTGGACAGGGGGGTTCGGAGGGCAGTACTTC. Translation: CAWTGGFGGQYF.

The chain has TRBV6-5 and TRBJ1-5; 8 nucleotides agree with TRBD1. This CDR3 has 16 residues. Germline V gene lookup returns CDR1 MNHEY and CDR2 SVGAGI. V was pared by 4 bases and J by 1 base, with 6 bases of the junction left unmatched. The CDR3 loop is CASSFVRGRSNQPQHF. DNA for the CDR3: TGTGCCAGCAGTTTCGTCAGGGGGCGAAGCAATCAGCCCCAGCATTTT.

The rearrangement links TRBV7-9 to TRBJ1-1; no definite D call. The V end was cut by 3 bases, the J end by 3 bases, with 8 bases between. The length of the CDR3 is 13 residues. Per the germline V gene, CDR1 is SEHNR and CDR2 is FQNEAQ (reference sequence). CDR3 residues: CASSFSGDTEAFF. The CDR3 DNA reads TGTGCCAGCAGCTTTTCCGGGGACACTGAAGCTTTCTTT.

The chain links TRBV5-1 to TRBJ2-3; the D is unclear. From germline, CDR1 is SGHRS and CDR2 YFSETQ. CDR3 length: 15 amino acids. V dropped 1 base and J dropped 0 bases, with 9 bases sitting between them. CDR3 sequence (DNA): TGCGCCAGCAGCTTGAATCTCCCTAGCACAGATACGCAGTATTTT. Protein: CASSLNLPSTDTQYF.